The T cell receptor beta chain described here comes from a study of shared clonotypes between healthy human individuals. Study background: Donors consisted of two women and a few men between 18 and 49.

The table came from immunoSEQ multiplex PCR; TCRdb's copy has only in-frame clones and leaves some out. The sample lists about 1.5 million clones; 95% to 99% were seen once. Germline V gene sequence: CDR1 MRHNA, CDR2 SNTAGT. The CDR3 totals 15 residues. After removal of 6 bases from V and 6 bases from J, the junction contained 7 bases not matched to a gene. Splitting the CD4+ cells yielded a CD45RA+ naive subset and a CD45RA-negative memory subset. The clonotype comes from a man aged 25-45 years in good health. The chain recombines TRBV6-4 with TRBJ1-5; 11 nucleotides line up with TRBD1. Sample: naive CD4+ T cells sorted from blood. Indicated subset: CD45RA+ positively selected. CDR3 sequence (DNA): TGTGCCAGCAGCCGGACAGGGGGCATCTTTCAGCCCCAGCATTTT. Translation: CASSRTGGIFQPQHF.